The clone carrying this T cell receptor beta chain was counted a few times. The data are from a study of CD8+ T cells in alopecia areata. Study at large: Patients received oral tofacitinib, 5 to 10 mg twice daily, for moderate-to-severe alopecia areata.

There are 12 residues in the CDR3. Trimming removed 0 bases at V and 1 base at J, with 4 bases between. Looked up from germline, CDR1 is GTSNPN and CDR2 is SVGIG (reference sequence). Peripheral blood and lesional scalp punch biopsies were taken from alopecia areata patients. cDNA reverse transcribed from extracted RNA served as the sequencing template. Assay used: immunoSEQ multiplex PCR; TCRdb lists only in-frame clones, some missing. The table shows about 150,000 clones, with 47% occurring only once. What was sequenced was CD4+ T cells sorted from blood. This rearrangement joins TRBV30 to TRBJ2-7; D gene uncertain. The TCR sequence derives from a human donor with alopecia areata. The CDR3 DNA reads TGTGCCTGGAGTGTAAGATCCTACGAGCAGTACTTC. Its translation: CAWSVRSYEQYF.